One sample yielded the 27 T cell receptor beta chains listed below, sequenced in a study of cytomegalovirus exposure and HLA in healthy donors. It was with 60 Vbeta and 13 Jbeta primers that the PCR ran. The protocol was immunoSEQ multiplex PCR, while the TCRdb copy is restricted to in-frame clones and leaves out a portion. Among about 140,000 clones listed, around four fifths were seen once. What was sequenced was PBMCs. Receptor source: a boy between 2 and 15 years old in good health and CMV-seronegative.

This clone was counted a few times. The rearrangement uses TRBV29-1 and TRBJ1-1; 10 bases agree with TRBD1. The CDR3 consists of 15 residues. Germline V gene sequence: CDR1 SQVTM, CDR2 ANQGSEA. V trimming: 6 bases; J trimming: 5 bases; junction bases outside the gene matches: 12. CDR3 nucleotides: TGCAGCGTGAGAGACTCCGGGACAGGGGTTACTGAAGCTTTCTTT. Protein product: CSVRDSGTGVTEAFF.

This clone appeared once. The rearrangement links TRBV28 to TRBJ2-7, with 8 bases aligning to TRBD2. Unmatched junction bases numbered 10, after V lost 3 bases and J lost 6 bases. From germline, CDR1 is MDHEN and CDR2 SYDVKM. This CDR3 has 15 residues. The CDR3 reads CASSFARGRSGEQYF. The DNA for the CDR3 is TGTGCCAGCAGTTTTGCCCGCGGGAGGTCGGGCGAGCAGTACTTC.

This rearrangement joins TRBV4-1 to TRBJ2-1, with D unclear. V was cut by 2 bases and J by 1 base, with 15 bases left in between. The CDR3 consists of 17 residues. The germline CDR1 and CDR2 sequences are MGHRA and YSYEKL. Here the CDR3 reads CASSQLFRGRSYNEQFF. DNA of the CDR3: TGCGCCAGCAGCCAATTATTTCGCGGCCGGTCCTACAATGAGCAGTTCTTC.

V gene TRBV29-1 combines with J gene TRBJ2-3; perhaps TRBD1 as D (6 bases). Trimming cost V 7 bases and J 6 bases, with 8 bases left between them. CDR3 length: 10 residues. Germline lookup yields CDR1 SQVTM and CDR2 ANQGSEA. CDR3 protein: CSGGQDTQYF. The CDR3 region has the DNA TGCAGCGGAGGACAGGATACGCAGTATTTT.

This clone was seen a single time. The chain couples TRBV7-2 to TRBJ1-5; the D gene is possibly TRBD1 (6 bases). Germline V lookup: CDR1 SGHTA, CDR2 FQGNSA. This CDR3 comprises 17 residues. Trimming took 5 bases from V and 3 from J, leaving 20 bases between them. The CDR3 DNA follows: TGTGCCAGCAGCCGCCGGTGGGGCAGGGACAACAATCAGCCCCAGCATTTT. Its translation is CASSRRWGRDNNQPQHF.

The rearrangement uses TRBV5-1 and TRBJ1-1, with D possibly being TRBD1 (5 bases). The CDR3 is made up of 14 amino acids. With 4 bases removed from V and 5 bases from J, the gap between germline ends came to 15 bases. Germline CDR1 and CDR2: SGHRS and YFSETQ. This chain's CDR3 is CASSPPEGRTEAFF. In DNA form, the CDR3 reads TGCGCCAGCAGCCCCCCCGAGGGGAGGACTGAAGCTTTCTTT.

This sequence joins TRBV19 and TRBJ1-5; a weak D match, TRBD1 (6 bases). Germline CDR1 and CDR2: LNHDA and SQIVND (reference sequence). V shed 3 bases and J shed 1 base, with 13 bases lying between them. The CDR3 runs 16 residues. CDR3 coding DNA: TGTGCCAGTAGTATCACGGGGCAGGGGAGCAATCAGCCCCAGCATTTT. Its translation is CASSITGQGSNQPQHF. Full variable domain (remainder filled in from reference TRBV19 and TRBJ1-5): DGGITQSPKYLFRKEGQNVTLSCEQNLNHDAMYWYRQDPGQGLRLIYYSQIVNDFQKGDIAEGYSVSREKKESFPLTVTSAQKNPTAFYLCASSITGQGSNQPQHFGDGTRLSIL.

The rearrangement joins TRBV4-1 to TRBJ2-5, with TRBD2 as a possible D gene (6 bases). The germline V and J ends were trimmed by 3 bases and 1 base, with 18 bases remaining between them. Looked up from germline, CDR1 is MGHRA and CDR2 is YSYEKL. This CDR3 contains 17 residues. Written as DNA, the CDR3 is TGCGCCAGCAGCCATGATATAGCGGCCAAACGCCAAGAGACCCAGTACTTC. It translates to CASSHDIAAKRQETQYF.

The chain recombines TRBV11-2 with TRBJ1-2; D uncertain. V lost 2 bases to trimming and J lost 2 bases, with 9 bases between them. CDR1 SGHAT and CDR2 FQNNGV come from the germline V gene. The CDR3 runs 14 residues. This chain's CDR3 is CASSLITENYGYTF. For the CDR3, the DNA is TGTGCCAGCAGCTTAATAACGGAGAACTATGGCTACACCTTC.

The CDR3 is CASSHSGGYEQYF. The CDR3 DNA reads as TGTGCCAGCAGTCACTCGGGGGGGTACGAGCAGTACTTC. This sequence joins TRBV27 and TRBJ2-7, with 8 bases that match TRBD2. The germline V gene encodes CDR1 MNHEY and CDR2 SMNVEV (reference sequence). Trimming at V came to 5 bases and at J to 4 bases, leaving 4 bases not matched to a gene. This CDR3 region has 13 residues.

The gene calls are TRBV5-4 and TRBJ2-5, with a possible D match to TRBD2 (5 bases). The CDR3 has 13 amino acids. CDR1 and CDR2 from the germline V gene are SGHNT and YYREEE (reference sequence). V was trimmed by 0 bases and J by 7 bases, leaving 10 bases between them. The CDR3 reads CASSLGGSGTQYF. For the CDR3, the DNA is TGTGCCAGCAGCTTGGGTGGGAGTGGGACCCAGTACTTC.

The chain joins TRBV5-4 to TRBJ2-3; the match to TRBD2 covers 8 bases. V was clipped by 4 bases and J by 4 bases; unmatched bases: 5. This CDR3 has 14 residues. Germline assignment: CDR1 SGHNT and CDR2 YYREEE (reference sequence). This CDR3 reads CASSPLGGADTQYF. The CDR3, as DNA: TGTGCCAGCAGCCCCCTCGGGGGGGCAGATACGCAGTATTTT.

A remark on this clone: The sample has other DNA sequences that encode this CDR3 too. The chain links TRBV15 to TRBJ1-2; D might be TRBD1 (6 bases). Germline CDR1 is LNHNV and CDR2 is YYDKDF (reference sequence). CDR3 length equals 15 residues. Trimming left V 5 bases short and J 6 bases short, with 19 bases between. CDR3 bases: TGTGCCACCAGCTCGTTGACAGGCCTATCCAATGGCTACACCTTC. This encodes CATSSLTGLSNGYTF.

The genes are TRBV30 and TRBJ2-2; a weak D match, TRBD1 (5 bases). CDR3 length equals 15 residues. Germline V gene data show CDR1 as GTSNPN and CDR2 as SVGIG (reference sequence). V was pared by 2 bases and J by 1 base, with 11 bases between. The CDR3 DNA follows: TGTGCCTGGAGTCCCCCAGGGTGGAACACCGGGGAGCTGTTTTTT. It specifies CAWSPPGWNTGELFF.

This clone appeared a few times. The chain uses TRBV5-4 and TRBJ2-5; no definite D call. Between the trimmed V and J ends, which lost 4 bases and 0 bases, there was a span of 4 bases. Per the germline V gene, CDR1 is SGHNT and CDR2 is YYREEE (reference sequence). The CDR3 has 12 amino acids. The chain's CDR3 is CASSQYQETQYF. CDR3 in DNA: TGTGCCAGCAGCCAGTACCAAGAGACCCAGTACTTC.

This sequence joins TRBV6-4 and TRBJ1-1; TRBD1 is a possible D gene (5 bases). Germline-derived CDR1 and CDR2 are MRHNA and SNTAGT. The CDR3 totals 10 residues. The ends were cut back, 4 bases at V and 8 bases at J, with 5 bases in the middle. The CDR3: CASSGTEAFF. The CDR3 region has the DNA TGTGCCAGCAGTGGGACAGAAGCTTTCTTT.

V usage is TRBV2 and J usage is TRBJ2-1; TRBD2 aligns across 11 bases. Trimming removed 4 bases from V and 7 bases from J; junction bases left unmatched: 6. Germline-derived CDR1 and CDR2 are SNHLY and FYNNEI. The CDR3 has 15 amino acids. CDR3 residues: CASSAQLAGANEQFF. DNA of the CDR3: TGTGCCAGCAGTGCTCAACTAGCGGGAGCTAATGAGCAGTTCTTC.

This chain joins TRBV25-1 and TRBJ1-1; no clear D gene. The CDR3 sequence is 14 residues long. CDR1 and CDR2 (germline): MGHDK, SYGVNS. V was cut by 7 bases and J by 1 base, with 13 bases left in between. DNA of the CDR3: TGTGCCAGCATGTCGTGGCTGGCGAACACTGAAGCTTTCTTT. This gives the protein CASMSWLANTEAFF. The variable domain in full, with the rest retrieved from reference TRBV25-1 and TRBJ1-1, is EADIYQTPRYLVIGTGKKITLECSQTMGHDKMYWYQQDPGMELHLIHYSYGVNSTEKGDLSSESTVSRIRTEHFPLTLESARPSHTSQYLCASMSWLANTEAFFGQGTRLTVV.

The chain links TRBV27 to TRBJ1-5; 7 bases fit TRBD1. V dropped 6 bases and J dropped 3; count of bases not matched to a gene: 5. The germline CDR1 and CDR2 sequences are MNHEY and SMNVEV (reference sequence). CDR3 length: 14 residues. CDR3 sequence: CASSRTGINQPQHF. The CDR3 region has the DNA TGTGCCAGCAGCCGGACAGGCATCAATCAGCCCCAGCATTTT.

V gene TRBV23-1 combines with J gene TRBJ1-2; D remains unclear. TRBV23-1 is an open reading frame, and its role is uncertain. This CDR3 is built from 13 residues. Deletions cut 3 bases from V and 0 bases from J, with 5 bases between. The CDR3 DNA reads as TGCGCCAGCAGTCACGACACTAACTATGGCTACACCTTC. This sequence encodes CASSHDTNYGYTF.

This chain connects TRBV11-2 to TRBJ2-7; D gene unclear. Trimming removed 5 bases from V and 2 bases from J, with 10 bases in between. This CDR3 region has 13 residues. Germline CDR1 reads SGHAT; CDR2 reads FQNNGV. This chain's CDR3 is CASSLRAAYEQYF. The CDR3 DNA reads TGTGCCAGCAGCCTCCGAGCCGCCTACGAGCAGTACTTC.

This rearrangement joins TRBV29-1 to TRBJ2-7; 7 bases line up with TRBD2. Germline-derived CDR1 and CDR2 are SQVTM and ANQGSEA. V lost 5 bases, J lost 1 base, and 5 bases stayed unmatched. The CDR3 spans 13 residues. The CDR3 sequence is CSVSLAQSYEQYF. The DNA of the CDR3 is TGCAGCGTTTCACTAGCGCAGTCCTACGAGCAGTACTTC.

The rearrangement uses TRBV11-3 and TRBJ2-6; the D gene is possibly TRBD1 (7 bases). V lost 4 bases to trimming and J lost 0 bases, with 13 bases between them. The CDR3 length is 17 residues. Germline V lookup: CDR1 SGHNT, CDR2 YENEEA. DNA of the CDR3: TGTGCCAGCAGCTATCGACAGGGACTCTCTGGGGCCAACGTCCTGACTTTC. Its protein is CASSYRQGLSGANVLTF.

This clone was seen only once. This chain connects TRBV5-1 to TRBJ2-7, with 10 bases matching TRBD2. J was trimmed by 2 bases and V by 3 bases; bases with no gene match: 14. This CDR3 is built from 18 residues. Germline CDR1 is SGHRS and CDR2 is YFSETQ. The CDR3 spells CASSSDLAGAKRTYEQYF. Written as DNA, the CDR3 is TGCGCCAGCAGCTCGGATCTAGCGGGGGCCAAAAGGACCTACGAGCAGTACTTC.

This clone was counted only a few times. J is TRBJ1-6 and V is TRBV27; 8 bases are shared with TRBD1. Germline CDR1 reads MNHEY; CDR2 reads SMNVEV (reference sequence). Trimming took 8 bases from V and 7 from J; bases not matched to a gene: 7. The CDR3 spans 14 residues. The CDR3 sequence: CASGRQGINSPLHF. The DNA for the CDR3 is TGTGCCAGCGGTAGACAGGGGATCAATTCACCCCTCCACTTT.

The chain employs TRBV2 and TRBJ2-5, with D tentatively TRBD2 (6 bases). V was shortened by 6 bases and J by 5 bases, with 19 bases between the two germline ends. The CDR3 consists of 15 residues. Germline V CDR1 and CDR2: SNHLY, FYNNEI. CDR3 sequence: CASRRTTQGRETQYF. The CDR3 region has the DNA TGTGCCAGCAGACGAACCACCCAAGGGAGGGAGACCCAGTACTTC. The full variable domain, in which reference TRBV2 and TRBJ2-5 provide the parts outside the CDR3, is EPEVTQTPSHQVTQMGQEVILRCVPISNHLYFYWYRQILGQKVEFLVSFYNNEISEKSEIFDDQFSVERPDGSNFTLKIRSTKLEDSAMYFCASRRTTQGRETQYFGPGTRLLVL.

The chain carries TRBV7-2 and TRBJ2-1; D is possibly TRBD2 (5 bases). From germline, CDR1 is SGHTA and CDR2 FQGNSA. With 5 bases removed from V and 8 bases from J, the gap between germline ends came to 10 bases. This CDR3 is built from 12 residues. CDR3 coding DNA: TGTGCCAGCAGCCGCCGACTACATGAGCAGTTCTTC. Protein product: CASSRRLHEQFF.